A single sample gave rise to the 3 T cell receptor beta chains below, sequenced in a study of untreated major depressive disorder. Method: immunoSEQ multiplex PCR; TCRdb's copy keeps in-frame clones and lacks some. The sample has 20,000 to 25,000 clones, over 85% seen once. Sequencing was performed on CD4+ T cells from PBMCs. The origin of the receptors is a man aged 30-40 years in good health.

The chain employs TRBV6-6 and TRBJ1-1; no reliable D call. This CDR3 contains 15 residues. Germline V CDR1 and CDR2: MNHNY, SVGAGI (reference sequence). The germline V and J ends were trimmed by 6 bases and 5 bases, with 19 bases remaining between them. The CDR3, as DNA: TGTGCCAGCAGGTTACGGATGGGTTTTGGGACTGAAGCTTTCTTT. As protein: CASRLRMGFGTEAFF.

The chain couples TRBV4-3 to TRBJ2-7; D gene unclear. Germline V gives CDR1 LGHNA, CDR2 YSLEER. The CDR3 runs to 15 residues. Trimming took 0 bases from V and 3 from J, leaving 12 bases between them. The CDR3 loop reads CASSQEWAVHYEQYF. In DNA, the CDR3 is TGCGCCAGCAGCCAAGAATGGGCTGTCCACTACGAGCAGTACTTC.

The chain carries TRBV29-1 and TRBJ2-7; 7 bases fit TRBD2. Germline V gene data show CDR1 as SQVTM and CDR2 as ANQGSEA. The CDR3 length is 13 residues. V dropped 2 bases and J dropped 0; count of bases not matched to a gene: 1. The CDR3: CSVEREDSYEQYF. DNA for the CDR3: TGCAGCGTTGAACGGGAGGACTCCTACGAGCAGTACTTC.